The 13 T cell receptor beta chains listed next were all sequenced from one sample in a study of blood T cell repertoires in COVID-19. Repertoires were generated with immunoSEQ multiplex PCR, while TCRdb's copy carries only in-frame clones and drops some. The top ten hold 2.9% of the sample, which has over 150,000 clones, approximately 80% seen once. Sequenced: peripheral blood. The receptor set was obtained from a woman aged 60 to 75 with acute or convalescent COVID-19.

The rearrangement joins TRBV25-1 to TRBJ2-5; 7 bases map to TRBD1. Unmatched junction bases numbered 7, after V lost 6 bases and J lost 0 bases. Germline V lookup: CDR1 MGHDK, CDR2 SYGVNS. This CDR3 comprises 15 residues. The CDR3 coding sequence is TGTGCCAGCAGGCCCACGACAGGGTACCAAGAGACCCAGTACTTC. It encodes CASRPTTGYQETQYF.

The chain employs TRBV5-1 and TRBJ1-3; 8 bases are shared with TRBD1. The CDR3 is 18 residues long. The germline gives CDR1 SGHRS, CDR2 YFSETQ. Germline trimming cut 1 base from V and 0 bases from J; bases unmatched to any gene: 9. The CDR3 region has the DNA TGCGCCAGCAGCTTGTCTAACCAGGGGGCCAGCTCTGGAAACACCATATATTTT. This gives the protein CASSLSNQGASSGNTIYF.

The rearrangement joins TRBV27 to TRBJ1-4; TRBD1 aligns across 9 bases. The CDR3 sequence is 17 residues long. The V and J ends lost 5 bases and 7 bases, in that order; junction bases with no gene match: 14. Per the germline V gene, CDR1 is MNHEY and CDR2 is SMNVEV (reference sequence). The CDR3 region is CASSPPQTGGLGEKLFF. CDR3 sequence (DNA): TGTGCCAGCAGTCCACCTCAAACAGGGGGCTTGGGTGAAAAACTGTTTTTT.

This clone has only a few counts. V gene TRBV27 combines with J gene TRBJ1-2, with TRBD1 as a possible D gene (5 bases). The V gene lost 0 bases and the J gene lost 1 base, with 12 bases spanning the gap. Germline CDR1 reads MNHEY; CDR2 reads SMNVEV (reference sequence). The CDR3 consists of 16 residues. CDR3 nucleotides: TGTGCCAGCAGTTTATCGTCGACAGAATTTAACTATGGCTACACCTTC. As protein: CASSLSSTEFNYGYTF.

V is TRBV6-5 and J is TRBJ2-7; 8 positions agree with TRBD1. The CDR3 totals 11 residues. Germline assignment: CDR1 MNHEY and CDR2 SVGAGI. Trimming at V came to 7 bases and at J to 5 bases, leaving 1 base not matched to a gene. CDR3 region: CASKDRDEQYF. The CDR3 DNA sequence: TGTGCCAGCAAGGACAGGGACGAGCAGTACTTC.

The chain combines TRBV9 with TRBJ2-2; TRBD1 agrees at 7 bases. CDR1 is SGDLS, CDR2 YYNGEE, per germline. The J segment lost 1 base and the V segment lost 4 bases, leaving 4 bases of the junction unmatched. The length of the CDR3 is 15 residues. The CDR3 coding sequence is TGTGCCAGCAGCCTTCGGACAGGGAACACCGGGGAGCTGTTTTTT. It yields the protein CASSLRTGNTGELFF.

This chain uses TRBV19 with TRBJ1-2, with D possibly being TRBD1 (6 bases). Trimming cost V 3 bases and J 4 bases, with 27 bases left between them. This CDR3 is built from 19 residues. Germline CDR1 is LNHDA and CDR2 is SQIVND (reference sequence). CDR3 in amino acids: CASSILAGTGQARGYGYTF. In DNA, the CDR3 is TGTGCCAGTAGTATTTTAGCAGGCACAGGGCAGGCGAGGGGCTATGGCTACACCTTC.

This chain connects TRBV3-1 (or the pseudogene TRBV3-2) to TRBJ2-7; unclear D gene. There are 13 residues in the CDR3. With 3 bases removed from V and 5 bases from J, the gap between germline ends came to 11 bases. Germline-derived CDR1 and CDR2 are LGHDT and YNNKEL (reference sequence). The DNA for the CDR3 is TGTGCCAGCAGCCAGACCCAGGTGCACGAGCAGTACTTC. It is translated as CASSQTQVHEQYF.

This chain uses TRBV6-5 with TRBJ1-6; D perhaps matches TRBD1 (6 bases). Germline V gene sequence: CDR1 MNHEY, CDR2 SVGAGI. CDR3 length: 16 residues. V gave up 2 bases and J gave up 0 bases, with 8 bases separating them. CDR3 protein: CASSYDRSSYNSPLHF. For the CDR3, the DNA is TGTGCCAGCAGTTACGACAGGAGCTCCTATAATTCACCCCTCCACTTT.

This clone came up a few times. The chain is built from TRBV5-5 and TRBJ2-5; 9 positions agree with TRBD2. Trimming cost V 0 bases and J 1 base; bases outside gene matches: 4. In germline, CDR1 is SGHKS, CDR2 YYEKEE (reference sequence). The CDR3 consists of 16 residues. This chain's CDR3 is CASSLALAGSQETQYF. CDR3 in DNA: TGTGCCAGCAGCTTGGCGCTAGCGGGGAGCCAAGAGACCCAGTACTTC. The full variable domain, in which reference TRBV5-5 and TRBJ2-5 provide the parts outside the CDR3, is DAGVTQSPTHLIKTRGQQVTLRCSPISGHKSVSWYQQVLGQGPQFIFQYYEKEERGRGNFPDRFSARQFPNYSSELNVNALLLGDSALYLCASSLALAGSQETQYFGPGTRLLVL.

The chain couples TRBV5-1 to TRBJ2-2; D gene uncertain. There are 16 residues in the CDR3. Trimming pared 1 base from V and 0 bases from J, leaving 10 bases between. Germline assignment: CDR1 SGHRS and CDR2 YFSETQ. The CDR3: CASSLFSVTNTGELFF. The CDR3 DNA sequence: TGCGCCAGCAGCTTGTTCTCTGTTACGAACACCGGGGAGCTGTTTTTT.

This sequence joins TRBV6-6 and TRBJ1-1; D unclear. Germline V gene data show CDR1 as MNHNY and CDR2 as SVGAGI (reference sequence). CDR3 length: 14 amino acids. The ends were cut back, 5 bases at V and 2 bases at J, with 12 bases in the middle. The CDR3 DNA sequence: TGTGCCAGCAGTCGGCCCGGGGATAACACTGAAGCTTTCTTT. As protein: CASSRPGDNTEAFF.

J is TRBJ1-3 and V is TRBV7-2; tentative D call: TRBD1 (5 bases). Trimming stripped 5 bases from V and 8 bases from J, with 16 bases between. Germline values: CDR1 SGHTA, CDR2 FQGNSA. The CDR3 is made up of 14 amino acids. The CDR3 here is CASSTRVVKDTIYF. The DNA for the CDR3 is TGTGCCAGCAGCACCAGGGTAGTTAAGGACACCATATATTTT.